The rows below give T cell receptor beta chains drawn from one sample of a study of cytomegalovirus exposure and HLA in healthy donors. Data came from immunoSEQ multiplex PCR; TCRdb stores just in-frame clones and leaves some out. Of 100,000 to 150,000 clones in the sample, about 78% were seen once. What was sequenced was PBMCs. These receptors originate from a female donor in good health and CMV-seronegative. CDR3s include the opening cysteine and the closing phenylalanine or tryptophan. The D gene is left open where the match is weak. Some rows have no size entry. The others give once, few or many, or a class for an expanded clone.

v_call	d_call	j_call	clone_size	cdr3_aa	cdr3_nt
TRBV5-5	TRBD1	TRBJ2-7	-	CASSLGLRGLPVGYEQYF	TGTGCCAGCAGCTTGGGGCTCAGGGGGCTCCCTGTCGGCTACGAGCAGTACTTC
TRBV6-6	TRBD2	TRBJ2-7	-	CASSRPSGRSHEQYF	TGTGCCAGCAGTCGGCCTAGCGGGAGGAGTCACGAGCAGTACTTC
TRBV5-1	-	TRBJ1-1	-	CASRPQENTEAFF	TGCGCCAGCAGGCCACAGGAGAACACTGAAGCTTTCTTT
TRBV7-6	-	TRBJ2-5	-	CASSLLAGASLETQYF	TGTGCCAGCAGCTTACTTGCAGGGGCCTCTCTGGAGACCCAGTACTTC
TRBV2	TRBD2	TRBJ2-5	-	CASRLAGPTETQYF	TGTGCCAGCCGTTTAGCGGGTCCCACAGAGACCCAGTACTTC
TRBV11-2	-	TRBJ1-1	-	CASSLGQGRNTEAFF	TGTGCCAGCAGCTTAGGGCAGGGAAGGAACACTGAAGCTTTCTTT
TRBV27	TRBD2	TRBJ2-2	-	CASSFFGLGGKNTGELFF	TGTGCCAGCAGTTTTTTTGGGCTGGGAGGGAAGAACACCGGGGAGCTGTTTTTT
TRBV7-3	-	TRBJ2-6	once	CASSLSQTGANVLTF	TGTGCCAGCAGCTTAAGCCAAACAGGGGCCAACGTCCTGACTTTC
TRBV25-1	TRBD1	TRBJ1-5	-	CASRQGVQPQHF	TGTGCCAGCAGGCAGGGGGTTCAGCCCCAGCATTTT
TRBV4-1	-	TRBJ1-5	-	CASSQFRYQPQHF	TGCGCCAGCAGCCAATTCCGGTATCAGCCCCAGCATTTT
TRBV19	TRBD2	TRBJ2-3	-	CASSMVAGLDTQYF	TGTGCCAGTAGTATGGTAGCGGGGTTAGATACGCAGTATTTT
TRBV6-4	TRBD1	TRBJ2-3	-	CASSEQGERNTQYF	TGTGCCAGCAGTGAACAGGGGGAGCGGAATACGCAGTATTTT
TRBV6-1	TRBD1	TRBJ2-2	-	CASSESLTSRGFGSRTGELFF	TGTGCCAGCAGTGAATCCCTAACTTCCAGGGGGTTCGGGTCGAGGACCGGGGAGCTGTTTTTT
TRBV5-5	TRBD1	TRBJ1-4	-	CASSSDRGGEKLFF	TGTGCCAGCAGCTCTGACAGGGGAGGTGAAAAACTGTTTTTT
TRBV19	-	TRBJ1-3	few	CASSTGHRTNTIYF	TGTGCCAGTAGTACGGGACATCGGACAAACACCATATATTTT
TRBV7-6	TRBD1	TRBJ2-1	-	CASSLGDRAYNEQFF	TGTGCCAGCAGCTTAGGGGACAGGGCTTACAATGAGCAGTTCTTC
TRBV7-9	-	TRBJ1-1	-	CASRKDGGASEAFF	TGTGCCAGCAGGAAAGATGGGGGCGCCTCTGAAGCTTTCTTT
TRBV5-1	-	TRBJ1-1	-	CASSLNVEGTEAFF	TGCGCCAGCAGCTTGAATGTTGAGGGCACTGAAGCTTTCTTT
TRBV7-3	-	TRBJ1-1	-	CASSSYRDTEAFF	TGTGCCAGCAGCTCCTACAGGGACACTGAAGCTTTCTTT
TRBV11-2	TRBD1	TRBJ1-4	-	CATSSRGTANEKLFF	TGTGCCACGTCGTCAAGGGGGACAGCAAATGAAAAACTGTTTTTT
TRBV19	TRBD2	TRBJ2-2	few	CASSIPPLLAGGFNGELFF	TGTGCCAGTAGTATTCCCCCCCTACTAGCGGGAGGTTTTAACGGGGAGCTGTTTTTT
TRBV7-9	-	TRBJ1-2	once	CASSFGGFIYGYTF	TGTGCCAGCAGCTTTGGAGGGTTCATCTATGGCTACACCTTC
TRBV2	TRBD2	TRBJ2-1	-	CASSEGGAGEYNEQFF	TGTGCCAGCAGTGAAGGAGGAGCGGGAGAATACAATGAGCAGTTCTTC
TRBV19	TRBD2	TRBJ2-4	few	CASSIELAGYLFAKNIQYF	TGTGCCAGTAGTATTGAGCTAGCGGGATACCTCTTTGCCAAAAACATTCAGTACTTC
TRBV5-4	TRBD2	TRBJ2-3	-	CASSLNSGRDTQYF	TGTGCCAGCAGCTTAAACAGCGGGAGAGATACGCAGTATTTT
TRBV7-9	-	TRBJ2-2	once	CASSLGGNTGELFF	TGTGCCAGCAGCTTAGGAGGGAACACCGGGGAGCTGTTTTTT
TRBV6-5	TRBD1	TRBJ1-1	-	CASHGQGNTEAFF	TGTGCCAGCCACGGACAGGGGAACACTGAAGCTTTCTTT
TRBV28	-	TRBJ1-1	-	CASSTLNTEAFF	TGTGCCAGCAGTACTCTGAACACTGAAGCTTTCTTT
TRBV5-1	-	TRBJ2-7	-	CASSLWATYEQYF	TGCGCCAGCAGCTTGTGGGCGACCTACGAGCAGTACTTC
TRBV9	-	TRBJ2-2	-	CASSVARTGELFF	TGTGCCAGCAGCGTAGCTAGAACCGGGGAGCTGTTTTTT
TRBV2	-	TRBJ2-1	-	CASAPYDEQFF	TGTGCCAGCGCGCCCTACGATGAGCAGTTCTTC
TRBV5-1	-	TRBJ2-3	-	CASGRSLTRRTDTQYF	TGCGCCAGCGGCCGCAGTCTCACTCGGAGGACAGATACGCAGTATTTT
TRBV29-1	-	TRBJ2-1	-	CSVGAGLATEQFF	TGCAGCGTTGGGGCGGGGCTAGCGACTGAGCAGTTCTTC
TRBV7-9	-	TRBJ2-7	-	CASTSSSEQYF	TGTGCCAGCACCTCTTCTTCCGAGCAGTACTTC
TRBV7-9	-	TRBJ1-2	-	CASSFLQLIAGYTF	TGTGCCAGCAGCTTTTTACAGTTAATCGCTGGCTACACCTTC
TRBV7-9	TRBD1	TRBJ1-6	-	CASSPNRDRMNNSPLHF	TGTGCCAGCAGCCCAAATCGGGACAGGATGAATAATTCACCCCTCCACTTT
TRBV7-9	-	TRBJ2-2	once	CASSLGGLPGNTGELFF	TGTGCCAGCAGCTTAGGGGGACTTCCGGGCAACACCGGGGAGCTGTTTTTT
TRBV15	TRBD1	TRBJ2-3	few	CATSMDRGGNTQYF	TGTGCCACCAGCATGGACAGGGGAGGGAATACGCAGTATTTT
TRBV9	-	TRBJ2-1	-	CASSVGPPGLQSYNEQFF	TGTGCCAGCAGCGTAGGCCCCCCGGGACTCCAGTCCTACAATGAGCAGTTCTTC
TRBV5-6	TRBD1	TRBJ1-6	-	CASSQLGGRGQDSPLHF	TGTGCCAGCAGCCAGTTGGGTGGCAGGGGGCAAGATTCACCCCTCCACTTT
TRBV11-2	-	TRBJ1-2	-	CASSKLTGLRIGGYTF	TGTGCCAGCAGCAAACTGACAGGTCTCAGAATCGGTGGCTACACCTTC